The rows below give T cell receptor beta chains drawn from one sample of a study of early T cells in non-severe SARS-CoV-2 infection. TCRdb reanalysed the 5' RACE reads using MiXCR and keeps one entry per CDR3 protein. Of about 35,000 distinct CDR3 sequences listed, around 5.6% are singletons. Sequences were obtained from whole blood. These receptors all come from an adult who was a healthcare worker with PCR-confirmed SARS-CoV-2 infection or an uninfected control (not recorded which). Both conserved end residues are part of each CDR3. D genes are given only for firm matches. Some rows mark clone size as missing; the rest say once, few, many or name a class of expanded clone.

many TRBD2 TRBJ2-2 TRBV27 CASSLQLAGGSNTGELFF TGTGCCAGCAGTTTGCAATTAGCCGGGGGGTCGAACACCGGGGAGCTGTTTTTT
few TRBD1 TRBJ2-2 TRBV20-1 CSALQGAHTGELFF TGCAGTGCTCTACAGGGGGCGCACACCGGGGAGCTGTTTTTT
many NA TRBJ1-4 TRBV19 CASSPGRATNEKLFF TGTGCCAGTAGTCCCGGGAGGGCGACTAATGAAAAACTGTTTTTT
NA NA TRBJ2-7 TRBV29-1 CSVPSVRGFHEQYF TGCAGCGTTCCCTCCGTAAGGGGTTTCCACGAGCAGTACTTC
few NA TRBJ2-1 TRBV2 CASTWTEASYNEQFF TGTGCCAGCACCTGGACTGAAGCTTCCTACAATGAGCAGTTCTTC
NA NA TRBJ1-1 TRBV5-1 CASSFFGNTEAFF TGCGCCAGCAGCTTTTTCGGCAACACTGAAGCTTTCTTT
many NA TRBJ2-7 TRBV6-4 CASSGKQLSYEQYF TGTGCCAGCAGTGGGAAACAGTTGTCCTACGAGCAGTACTTC
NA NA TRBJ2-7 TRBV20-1 CSASRDSPYEQYF TGCAGTGCTAGTCGCGACAGTCCCTACGAGCAGTACTTC
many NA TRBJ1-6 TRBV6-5 CASSFQGKGSYNSPLHF TGTGCCAGCAGTTTCCAGGGTAAAGGGTCCTATAATTCACCCCTCCACTTT
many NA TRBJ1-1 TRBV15 CATSRETVNTEAFF TGTGCCACCAGCAGAGAAACGGTGAACACTGAAGCTTTCTTT
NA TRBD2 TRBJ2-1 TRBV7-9 CASIPLGTIDLNEQFF TGTGCCAGCATCCCTTTAGGGACTATCGACCTCAATGAGCAGTTCTTC
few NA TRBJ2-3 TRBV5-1 CASSSERSSFTDTQYF TGCGCCAGCAGCTCGGAGAGGTCTTCTTTCACAGATACGCAGTATTTT
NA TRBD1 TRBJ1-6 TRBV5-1 CASSRQGPSSYNSPLHF TGCGCCAGCAGTCGACAGGGGCCAAGCTCCTATAATTCACCCCTCCACTTT
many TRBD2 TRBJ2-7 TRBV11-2 CASSLTRGDYEQYF TGTGCCAGCAGCTTAACCCGGGGGGACTACGAGCAGTACTTC
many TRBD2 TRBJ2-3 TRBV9 CASTTSGPWDTQYF TGTGCCAGCACCACTAGCGGTCCATGGGATACGCAGTATTTT
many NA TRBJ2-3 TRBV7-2 CASSLARHTDTQYF TGTGCCAGCAGCTTAGCACGCCACACAGATACGCAGTATTTT
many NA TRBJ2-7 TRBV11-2 CASSLVLGVRSYEQYF TGTGCCAGCAGCTTAGTCTTAGGGGTCCGCTCCTACGAGCAGTACTTC
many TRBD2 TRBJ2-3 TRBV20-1 CSARDPSGAGDTQYF TGCAGTGCTAGAGATCCTAGCGGGGCTGGGGATACGCAGTATTTT
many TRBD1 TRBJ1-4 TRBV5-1 CASSLAGQGQKLFF TGCGCCAGCAGCTTGGCTGGACAGGGACAAAAACTGTTTTTT
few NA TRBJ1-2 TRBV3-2 CASSRWQSSEGYTF TGTGCCAGCAGCCGGTGGCAGTCGTCCGAGGGCTACACCTTC
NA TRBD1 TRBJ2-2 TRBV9 CASSPGTANTGELFF TGTGCCAGCAGCCCCGGGACAGCGAACACCGGGGAGCTGTTTTTT
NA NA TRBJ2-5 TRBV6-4 CASSDRPQPGCHF TGTGCCAGCAGTGATCGGCCCCAGCCCGGATGCCACTTC
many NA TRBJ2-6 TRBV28 CASSTRGSGANVLTF TGTGCCAGCAGTACCAGGGGCTCTGGGGCCAACGTCCTGACTTTC
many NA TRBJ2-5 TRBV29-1 CSVEELDAYQETQYF TGCAGCGTTGAAGAGTTGGACGCGTACCAAGAGACCCAGTACTTC
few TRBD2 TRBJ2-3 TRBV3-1 CASSQGISGGYTQYF TGTGCCAGCAGCCAAGGTATTAGCGGGGGTTATACGCAGTATTTT
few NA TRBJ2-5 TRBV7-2 CASSLVDANQETQYF TGTGCCAGCAGCTTAGTTGACGCTAACCAAGAGACCCAGTACTTC